The 6 T cell receptor beta chains listed next were all sequenced from one sample in a study of shared T cell receptors in the human thymus. The method was immunoSEQ multiplex PCR; TCRdb's version includes in-frame clones alone and lacks a portion of them. The profile shows around 730,000 clones, roughly 85% of them singletons. This sample also belongs to another study, concerning human thymus T cells.

The specimen sequenced was thymocytes. These receptors all come from a girl under three years old with a congenital heart defect.

This chain links TRBV6-5 with TRBJ2-1, with 9 bases aligning to TRBD1. The CDR3 is 15 residues long. Unmatched junction bases numbered 5, after V lost 6 bases and J lost 2 bases. Germline V gives CDR1 MNHEY, CDR2 SVGAGI. CDR3 sequence: CASSPGQGPYNEQFF. The CDR3 DNA reads as TGTGCCAGCAGCCCGGGACAGGGCCCCTACAATGAGCAGTTCTTC.

This clone was detected once. This chain connects TRBV6-1 to TRBJ2-3; D unresolved. Germline V gene data show CDR1 as MNHNS and CDR2 as SASEGT. This CDR3 has 11 residues. Trimming pared 7 bases from V and 4 bases from J, leaving 6 bases between. CDR3 coding DNA: TGTGCCAGCACCTATTCAGATACGCAGTATTTT. This sequence encodes CASTYSDTQYF.

V gene TRBV9 combines with J gene TRBJ2-1; TRBD2 aligns across 9 bases. Germline CDR1 reads SGDLS; CDR2 reads YYNGEE. This CDR3 contains 18 residues. Trimming at V came to 3 bases and at J to 8 bases, leaving 18 bases not matched to a gene. The CDR3 DNA follows: TGTGCCAGCAGCGCCCCCCCCAGCGGGGGGAATTCAGGCGATGAGCAGTTCTTC. Amino acid sequence: CASSAPPSGGNSGDEQFF. Filled out from reference TRBV9 and TRBJ2-1, the complete variable domain reads DSGVTQTPKHLITATGQRVTLRCSPRSGDLSVYWYQQSLDQGLQFLIQYYNGEERAKGNILERFSAQQFPDLHSELNLSSLELGDSALYFCASSAPPSGGNSGDEQFFGPGTRLTVL.

This chain joins TRBV9 and TRBJ2-3; the match to TRBD2 covers 8 bases. The germline V gene has CDR1 SGDLS and CDR2 YYNGEE. The CDR3 loop spans 16 amino acids. V shed 0 bases, J shed 2 bases, and the junction held 5 bases outside the gene matches. In DNA, the CDR3 is TGTGCCAGCAGCGTAGCACTAGCGGAAGACACAGATACGCAGTATTTT. It translates to CASSVALAEDTDTQYF. The full variable domain, rest sourced from reference TRBV9 and TRBJ2-3, is DSGVTQTPKHLITATGQRVTLRCSPRSGDLSVYWYQQSLDQGLQFLIQYYNGEERAKGNILERFSAQQFPDLHSELNLSSLELGDSALYFCASSVALAEDTDTQYFGPGTRLTVL.

The chain recombines TRBV18 with TRBJ1-2; no definite D call. The germline V and J ends were trimmed by 3 bases and 0 bases, with 17 bases remaining between them. The germline gives CDR1 KGHSH, CDR2 LQKENI. This CDR3 contains 17 residues. The CDR3 DNA follows: TGTGCCAGCTCACCCCGAAGCGGGCAGCCGGCTAACTATGGCTACACCTTC. Its translation: CASSPRSGQPANYGYTF.

V gene TRBV5-1 combines with J gene TRBJ1-2; perhaps TRBD1 as D (6 bases). The CDR3 extends over 21 amino acids. Trimming left V 0 bases short and J 1 base short, with 28 bases between. Germline CDR1 and CDR2: SGHRS and YFSETQ. CDR3: CASSLAGRDTKFCPNNYGYTF. Written as DNA, the CDR3 is TGCGCCAGCAGCTTGGCCGGGAGGGACACCAAGTTCTGTCCCAATAACTATGGCTACACCTTC.